This T cell receptor beta chain comes out of a study of identical twins. This CDR3 is built from 14 residues. Trimming removed 2 bases at V and 7 bases at J, with 15 bases between. CDR1 and CDR2 from the germline V gene are GTSNPN and SVGIG (reference sequence). Details on this clonotype: What it binds is unknown.

One entry per CDR3 protein, called by TCRdb with MiXCR from the 5' RACE reads. In the table there are about 1.7 million distinct CDR3 sequences, roughly 35% of which are singletons. The study's findings and limits: Modelling approaches yielded underestimates of out-of-frame TCR alpha sharing between monozygotic twins. Cord blood's abundant beta clonotypes had fewer insertions, unlike memory repertoires.

This rearrangement joins TRBV30 to TRBJ1-5; D perhaps matches TRBD1 (5 bases). The source of this sequence is a newborn girl in good health. Sequencing used cord blood. CDR3 DNA sequence: TGTGCCTGGAGTCCCTCGACAGAGGGCCAGCCCCAGCATTTT. Translating it yields CAWSPSTEGQPQHF.